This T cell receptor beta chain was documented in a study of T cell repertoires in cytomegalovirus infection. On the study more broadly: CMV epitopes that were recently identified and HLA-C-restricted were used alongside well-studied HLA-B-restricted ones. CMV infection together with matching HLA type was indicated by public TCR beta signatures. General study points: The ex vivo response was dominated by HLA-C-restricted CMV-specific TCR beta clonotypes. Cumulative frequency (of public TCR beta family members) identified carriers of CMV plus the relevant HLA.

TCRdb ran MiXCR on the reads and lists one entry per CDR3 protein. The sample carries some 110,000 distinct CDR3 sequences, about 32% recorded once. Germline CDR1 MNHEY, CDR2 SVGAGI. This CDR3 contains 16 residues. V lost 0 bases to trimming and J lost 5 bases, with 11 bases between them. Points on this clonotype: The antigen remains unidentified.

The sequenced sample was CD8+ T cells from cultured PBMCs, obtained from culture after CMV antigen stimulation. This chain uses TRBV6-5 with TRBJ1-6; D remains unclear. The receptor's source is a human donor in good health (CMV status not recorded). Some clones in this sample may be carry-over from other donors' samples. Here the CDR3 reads CASSYSRGGHNSPLHF. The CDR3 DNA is TGTGCCAGCAGTTACTCCCGGGGAGGACATAATTCACCCCTCCACTTT.